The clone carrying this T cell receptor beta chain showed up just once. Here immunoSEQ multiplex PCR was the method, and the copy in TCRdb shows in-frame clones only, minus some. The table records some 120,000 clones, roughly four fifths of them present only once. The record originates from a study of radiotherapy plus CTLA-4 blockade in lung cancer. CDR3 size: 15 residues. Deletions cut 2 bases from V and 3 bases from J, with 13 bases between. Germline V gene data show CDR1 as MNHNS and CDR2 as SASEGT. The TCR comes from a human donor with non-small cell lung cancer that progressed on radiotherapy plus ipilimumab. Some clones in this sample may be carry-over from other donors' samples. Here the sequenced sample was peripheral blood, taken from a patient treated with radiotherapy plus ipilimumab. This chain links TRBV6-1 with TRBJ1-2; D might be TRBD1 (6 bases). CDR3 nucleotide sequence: TGTGCCAGCAGTGAACTTACGGGGGCGGACTATGGCTACACCTTC. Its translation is CASSELTGADYGYTF.